These 14 T cell receptor beta chains were all obtained from the same sample, sequenced in a study of cytotoxic CD8 clonotypes in ibrutinib-treated CLL. Profiling relied on immunoSEQ multiplex PCR, and the TCRdb table lists in-frame clones only, not all of them. There are under 300,000 clones in the sample; about 72% occur only once, and about 5.3% lies in the top ten. The sequencing used PBMCs, collected at disease progression, from a patient treated with ibrutinib. The origin of the receptors is a human donor with chronic lymphocytic leukemia.

Concerning this clone itself: This sample also contains other DNA sequences that code for the same CDR3. As DNA, the CDR3 is TGTGCCAGCTCACCAGGGGGGGGAGATACGCAGTATTTT. The encoded protein is CASSPGGGDTQYF. V usage is TRBV18 and J usage is TRBJ2-3; 7 bases match TRBD2. Trimming removed 2 bases from V and 5 bases from J; junction bases left unmatched: 1. Germline assignment: CDR1 KGHSH and CDR2 LQKENI. The CDR3 length is 13 residues.

The chain combines TRBV2 with TRBJ2-7; maybe TRBD1 (6 bases). The germline V and J ends were trimmed by 7 bases and 3 bases, with 13 bases remaining between them. The CDR3 spans 13 residues. The germline V gene encodes CDR1 SNHLY and CDR2 FYNNEI. The CDR3, as DNA: TGTGCCAGCAATCTTAACAGGGTCTACGAGCAGTACTTC. Residues: CASNLNRVYEQYF.

This rearrangement joins TRBV19 to TRBJ2-7; a weak D match, TRBD2 (6 bases). There are 14 residues in the CDR3. Germline CDR1 and CDR2: LNHDA and SQIVND (reference sequence). V was cut by 1 base and J by 3 bases, with 10 bases left in between. The CDR3 DNA reads as TGTGCCAGTAGTATAGCCCGGGGGAACTACGAGCAGTACTTC. Amino acid sequence: CASSIARGNYEQYF.

The chain carries TRBV18 and TRBJ2-1; D is unresolved. V was cut by 0 bases and J by 3 bases, with 9 bases left in between. This CDR3 contains 15 residues. Germline CDR1 reads KGHSH; CDR2 reads LQKENI. CDR3 DNA: TGTGCCAGCTCACCACCATCAGGAGACTACAATGAGCAGTTCTTC. Encoded protein: CASSPPSGDYNEQFF.

V gene TRBV11-2 combines with J gene TRBJ2-1, with 7 bases that match TRBD2. Trimming took 2 bases from V and 2 from J; bases not matched to a gene: 3. This CDR3 comprises 15 residues. From germline, CDR1 is SGHAT and CDR2 FQNNGV. DNA for the CDR3: TGTGCCAGCAGCTTAATTCTAGCGGCCTACAATGAGCAGTTCTTC. Translated, it gives CASSLILAAYNEQFF.

This chain connects TRBV9 to TRBJ2-7, with D perhaps matching TRBD1 or TRBD2 (6 bases each). CDR1 is SGDLS, CDR2 YYNGEE, per germline. The CDR3 has 14 amino acids. The V gene lost 3 bases and the J gene lost 6 bases, with 16 bases spanning the gap. CDR3 DNA sequence: TGTGCCAGCAGCGAGGGGGGCAGCACTCTCGAGCAGTACTTC. Encoded protein: CASSEGGSTLEQYF. The complete variable domain, with remaining parts taken from reference TRBV9 and TRBJ2-7, reads DSGVTQTPKHLITATGQRVTLRCSPRSGDLSVYWYQQSLDQGLQFLIQYYNGEERAKGNILERFSAQQFPDLHSELNLSSLELGDSALYFCASSEGGSTLEQYFGPGTRLTVT.

V usage is TRBV13 and J usage is TRBJ1-5; 8 nucleotides agree with TRBD1. CDR1 is PRHDT and CDR2 is FYEKMQ in the germline V gene (reference sequence). The CDR3 spans 13 residues. V gave up 5 bases and J gave up 9 bases; unmatched junction bases: 6. CDR3 residues: CASSRGQGLPQHF. DNA for the CDR3: TGTGCCAGCAGCCGAGGACAGGGTCTGCCCCAGCATTTT.

This clone was detected only a few times. The V and J genes are TRBV5-1 and TRBJ1-2, with D tentatively TRBD1 (6 bases). Per the germline V gene, CDR1 is SGHRS and CDR2 is YFSETQ. CDR3 length: 14 amino acids. The V gene lost 0 bases and the J gene lost 8 bases, with 14 bases spanning the gap. The CDR3 loop reads CASSLEQGAGGYTF. In nucleotides, the CDR3 is TGCGCCAGCAGCTTGGAACAGGGTGCGGGCGGCTACACCTTC.

This clone was found once. V is TRBV19 and J is TRBJ2-3, with D maybe TRBD2 (5 bases). The germline V and J ends were trimmed by 6 bases and 1 base, with 8 bases remaining between them. The germline V gene has CDR1 LNHDA and CDR2 SQIVND (reference sequence). The CDR3 length is 13 residues. For the CDR3, the DNA is TGTGCCAGTAGATCTAGCCGCACAGATACGCAGTATTTT. Its protein is CASRSSRTDTQYF.

The sample holds a few counts of this clone. The chain joins TRBV18 to TRBJ2-7, with 10 bases aligning to TRBD1. V lost 3 bases, J lost 5 bases, and 10 bases stayed unmatched. This CDR3 is built from 16 residues. Germline values: CDR1 KGHSH, CDR2 LQKENI. The CDR3 spells CASSPFGTGVIDEQYF. CDR3 coding DNA: TGTGCCAGCTCACCGTTCGGGACAGGGGTCATCGACGAGCAGTACTTC.

The chain links TRBV18 to TRBJ2-3, with D tentatively TRBD1 (6 bases). Per the germline V gene, CDR1 is KGHSH and CDR2 is LQKENI. Between the trimmed V and J ends, which lost 3 bases and 6 bases, there was a span of 13 bases. The CDR3 runs 14 residues. CDR3 sequence reads: CASSPTGGRDTQYF. CDR3 sequence (DNA): TGTGCCAGCTCACCGACAGGAGGTCGTGATACGCAGTATTTT. Full variable domain (remainder filled in from reference TRBV18 and TRBJ2-3): NAGVMQNPRHLVRRRGQEARLRCSPMKGHSHVYWYRQLPEEGLKFMVYLQKENIIDESGMPKERFSAEFPKEGPSILRIQQVVRGDSAAYFCASSPTGGRDTQYFGPGTRLTVL.

The chain links TRBV10-3 to TRBJ1-3; weak D call: TRBD1 (5 bases). Per the germline V gene, CDR1 is ENHRY and CDR2 is SYGVKD. Trimming stripped 3 bases from V and 0 bases from J, with 9 bases between. The CDR3 spans 15 residues. The DNA for the CDR3 is TGTGCCATCAGTGAAGATGGGGGCTCTGGAAACACCATATATTTT. Protein sequence: CAISEDGGSGNTIYF.

This chain links TRBV7-9 with TRBJ2-3, with D tentatively TRBD1 (5 bases). Germline CDR1 reads SEHNR; CDR2 reads FQNEAQ (reference sequence). The CDR3 length is 19 residues. The V end lost 3 bases, the J end lost 0 bases, and 22 bases lay between the germline ends. The CDR3 DNA is TGTGCCAGCAGCTTCCCGCACCTGCAGGGTACTTTTAGCACAGATACGCAGTATTTT. Its translation is CASSFPHLQGTFSTDTQYF.

The rearrangement uses TRBV4-1 and TRBJ2-5, with 7 bases lining up with TRBD2. V was clipped by 3 bases and J by 5 bases; unmatched bases: 6. The germline CDR1 and CDR2 sequences are MGHRA and YSYEKL. The length of the CDR3 is 14 residues. CDR3 residues: CASSQTSPRETQYF. CDR3 sequence (DNA): TGCGCCAGCAGCCAGACTAGCCCCCGGGAGACCCAGTACTTC.